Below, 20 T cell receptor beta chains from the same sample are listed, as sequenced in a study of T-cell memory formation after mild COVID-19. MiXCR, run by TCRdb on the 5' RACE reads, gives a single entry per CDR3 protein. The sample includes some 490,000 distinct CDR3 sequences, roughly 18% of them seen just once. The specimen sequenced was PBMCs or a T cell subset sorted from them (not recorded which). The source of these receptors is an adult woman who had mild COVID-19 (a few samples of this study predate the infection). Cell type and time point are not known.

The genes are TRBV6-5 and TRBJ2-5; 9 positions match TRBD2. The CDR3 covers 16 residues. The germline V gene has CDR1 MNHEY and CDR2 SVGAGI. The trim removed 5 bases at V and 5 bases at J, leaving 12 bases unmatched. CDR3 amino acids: CASSMTSGTTGETQYF. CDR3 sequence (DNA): TGTGCCAGCAGTATGACTAGCGGAACGACTGGGGAGACCCAGTACTTC.

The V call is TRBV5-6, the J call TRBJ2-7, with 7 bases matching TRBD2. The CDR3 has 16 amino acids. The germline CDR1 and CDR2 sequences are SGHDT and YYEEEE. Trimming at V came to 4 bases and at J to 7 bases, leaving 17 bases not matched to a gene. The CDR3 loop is CASSTRSLAKSGEQYF. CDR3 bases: TGTGCCAGCAGCACCAGATCACTAGCGAAGTCTGGAGAGCAGTACTTC.

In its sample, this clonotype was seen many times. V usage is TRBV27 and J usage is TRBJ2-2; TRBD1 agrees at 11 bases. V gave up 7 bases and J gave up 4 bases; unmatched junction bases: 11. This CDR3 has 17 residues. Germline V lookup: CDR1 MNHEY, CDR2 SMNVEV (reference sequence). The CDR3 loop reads CASTRTGGSLITGELFF. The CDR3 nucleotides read TGTGCCAGCACCAGGACAGGGGGCAGTCTAATCACCGGGGAGCTGTTTTTT.

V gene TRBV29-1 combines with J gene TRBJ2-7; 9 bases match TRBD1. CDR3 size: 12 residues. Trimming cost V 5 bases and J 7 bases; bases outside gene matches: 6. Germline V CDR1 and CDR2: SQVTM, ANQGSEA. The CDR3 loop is CSVRPTGGEQYF. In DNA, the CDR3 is TGCAGCGTTAGACCGACAGGGGGGGAGCAGTACTTC.

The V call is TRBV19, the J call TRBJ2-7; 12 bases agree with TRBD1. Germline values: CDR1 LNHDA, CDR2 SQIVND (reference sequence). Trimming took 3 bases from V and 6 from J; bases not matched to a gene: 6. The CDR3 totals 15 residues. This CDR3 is CASSMVGTGGFEQYF. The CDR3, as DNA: TGTGCCAGTAGTATGGTGGGGACAGGGGGCTTCGAGCAGTACTTC.

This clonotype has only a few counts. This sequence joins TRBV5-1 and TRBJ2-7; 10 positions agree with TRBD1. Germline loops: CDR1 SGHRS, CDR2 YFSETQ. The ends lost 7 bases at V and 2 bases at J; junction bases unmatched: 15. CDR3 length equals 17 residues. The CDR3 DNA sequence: TGCGCCAGCGGGGACCGGGACAGGGGACCAGAACCCTACGAGCAGTACTTC. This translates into CASGDRDRGPEPYEQYF. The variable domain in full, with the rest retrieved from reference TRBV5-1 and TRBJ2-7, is KAGVTQTPRYLIKTRGQQVTLSCSPISGHRSVSWYQQTPGQGLQFLFEYFSETQRNKGNFPGRFSGRQFSNSRSEMNVSTLELGDSALYLCASGDRDRGPEPYEQYFGPGTRLTVT.

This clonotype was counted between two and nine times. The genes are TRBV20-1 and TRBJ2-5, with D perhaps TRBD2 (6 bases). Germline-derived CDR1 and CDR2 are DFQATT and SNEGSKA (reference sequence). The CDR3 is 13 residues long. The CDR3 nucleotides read TGCAGCCTCATGGGGGGTAGCCAAGAGACCCAGTACTTC. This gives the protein CSLMGGSQETQYF.

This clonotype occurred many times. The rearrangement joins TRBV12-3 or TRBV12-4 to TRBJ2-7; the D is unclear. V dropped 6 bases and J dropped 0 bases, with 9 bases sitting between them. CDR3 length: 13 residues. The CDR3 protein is CASSRLGSYEQYF. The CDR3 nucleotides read TGTGCCAGCAGCCGACTCGGCTCCTACGAGCAGTACTTC.

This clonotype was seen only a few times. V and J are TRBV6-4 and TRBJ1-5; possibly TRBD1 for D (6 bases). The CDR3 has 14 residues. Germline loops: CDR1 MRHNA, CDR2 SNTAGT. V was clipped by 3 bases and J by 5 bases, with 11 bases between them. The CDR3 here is CASSETGFDQPQHF. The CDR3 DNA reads TGTGCCAGCAGTGAAACAGGGTTCGATCAGCCCCAGCATTTT.

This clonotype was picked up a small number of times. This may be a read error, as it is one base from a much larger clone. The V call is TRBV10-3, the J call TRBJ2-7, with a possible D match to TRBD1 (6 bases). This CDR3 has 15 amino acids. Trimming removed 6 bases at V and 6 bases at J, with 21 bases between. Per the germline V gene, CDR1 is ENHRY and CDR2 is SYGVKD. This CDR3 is CAISGDKSHNSEQYF. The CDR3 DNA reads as TGTGCCATCAGCGGGGACAAGTCCCACAACTCCGAGCAGTACTTC.

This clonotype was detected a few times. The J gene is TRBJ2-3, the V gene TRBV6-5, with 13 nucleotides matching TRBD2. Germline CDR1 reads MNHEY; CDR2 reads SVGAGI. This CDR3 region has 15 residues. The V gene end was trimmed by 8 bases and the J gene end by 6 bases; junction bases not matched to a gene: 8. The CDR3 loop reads CASRGTSGEGDTQYF. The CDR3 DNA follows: TGTGCCAGCCGCGGGACTAGCGGGGAGGGCGATACGCAGTATTTT.

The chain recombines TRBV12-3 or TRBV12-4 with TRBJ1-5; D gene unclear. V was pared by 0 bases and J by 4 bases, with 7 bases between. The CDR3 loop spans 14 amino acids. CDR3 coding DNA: TGTGCCAGCAGTTTAGCCTCAACTAATCAGCCCCAGCATTTT. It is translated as CASSLASTNQPQHF.

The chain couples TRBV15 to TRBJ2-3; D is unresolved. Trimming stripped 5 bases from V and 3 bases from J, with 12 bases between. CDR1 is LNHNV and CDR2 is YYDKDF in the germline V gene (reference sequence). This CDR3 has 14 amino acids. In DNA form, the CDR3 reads TGTGCCACCAGCGGAAAGCCCGTTACAGATACGCAGTATTTT. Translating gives CATSGKPVTDTQYF.

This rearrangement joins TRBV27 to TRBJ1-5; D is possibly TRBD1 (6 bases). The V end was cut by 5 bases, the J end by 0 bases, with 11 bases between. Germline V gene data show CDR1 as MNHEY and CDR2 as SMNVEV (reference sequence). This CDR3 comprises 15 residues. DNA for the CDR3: TGTGCCAGCAGTCAGACAGGTTATAGCAATCAGCCCCAGCATTTT. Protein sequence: CASSQTGYSNQPQHF.

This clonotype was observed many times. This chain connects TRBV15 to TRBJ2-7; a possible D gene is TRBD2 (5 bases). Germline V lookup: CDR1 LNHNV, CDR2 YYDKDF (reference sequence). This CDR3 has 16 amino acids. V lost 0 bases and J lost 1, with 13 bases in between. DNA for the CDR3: TGTGCCACCAGCAGAGAAGGCACTAGAACTTCCTACGAGCAGTACTTC. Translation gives CATSREGTRTSYEQYF.

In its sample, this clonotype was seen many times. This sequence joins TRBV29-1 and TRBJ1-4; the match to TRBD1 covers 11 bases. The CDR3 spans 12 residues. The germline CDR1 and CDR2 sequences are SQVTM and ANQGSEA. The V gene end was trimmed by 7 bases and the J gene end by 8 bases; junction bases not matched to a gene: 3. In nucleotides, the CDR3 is TGCAGCGGACGGACAGGGGGCGAAAAACTGTTTTTT. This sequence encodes CSGRTGGEKLFF.

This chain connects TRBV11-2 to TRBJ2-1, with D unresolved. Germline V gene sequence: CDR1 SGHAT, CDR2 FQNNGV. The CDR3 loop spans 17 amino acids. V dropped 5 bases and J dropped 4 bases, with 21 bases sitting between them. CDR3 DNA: TGTGCCAGCAGCCCCGGGCTCCTTTCCCGGAGATACAATGAGCAGTTCTTC. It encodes CASSPGLLSRRYNEQFF.

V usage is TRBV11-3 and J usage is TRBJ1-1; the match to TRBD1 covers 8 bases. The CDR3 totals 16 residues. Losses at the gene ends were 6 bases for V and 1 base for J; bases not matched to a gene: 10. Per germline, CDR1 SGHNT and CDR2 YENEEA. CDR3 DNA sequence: TGTGCCAGCAGACAGTCGATTGGACAGGGGAACACTGAAGCTTTCTTT. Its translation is CASRQSIGQGNTEAFF.

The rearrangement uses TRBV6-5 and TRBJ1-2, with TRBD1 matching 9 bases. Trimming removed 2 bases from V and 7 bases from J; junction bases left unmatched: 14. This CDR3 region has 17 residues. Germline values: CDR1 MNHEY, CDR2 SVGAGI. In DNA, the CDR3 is TGTGCCAGCAGTTACGGCCATTCTCCCGTGACAGGGGGTGGCTACACCTTC. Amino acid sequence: CASSYGHSPVTGGGYTF.

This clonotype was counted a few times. The CDR3 DNA reads as TGTGCCAGCAGTATAACAGCGCTTGGGGGCTACACCTTC. Translation: CASSITALGGYTF. The chain has TRBV6-6 and TRBJ1-2; D is unresolved. Per germline, CDR1 MNHNY and CDR2 SVGAGI (reference sequence). The CDR3 sequence is 13 residues long. V dropped 5 bases and J dropped 8 bases, with 15 bases sitting between them.